Below are 4 T cell receptor beta chains sequenced from a single sample in a study of blood T cells in healthy people across ages. Together with a sample-barcoded 5' primer, a J-beta primer mix was included in a second PCR lasting about 7 to 11 cycles. TCRdb redid the calling of the 5' RACE reads with MiXCR, one entry per CDR3 protein. This table has hundreds of thousands of distinct CDR3 sequences, roughly 32% appearing once. The sample consisted of blood. The receptors come from a woman of 80 years or more in good health.

The chain combines TRBV20-1 with TRBJ1-2, with 9 bases that match TRBD1. CDR1 and CDR2 from the germline V gene are DFQATT and SNEGSKA (reference sequence). The CDR3 runs 15 residues. Trimming removed 5 bases from V and 4 bases from J; junction bases left unmatched: 11. CDR3 nucleotide sequence: TGCAGTGCTCTTCTACAGGGGGCCTTCGGCTATGGCTACACCTTC. It translates to CSALLQGAFGYGYTF.

This clonotype has a handful of counts. This may arise from a read error, as a much more abundant clone is one base away. The chain couples TRBV5-1 to TRBJ2-1; the match to TRBD1 covers 12 bases. The CDR3 has 15 amino acids. Germline V gives CDR1 SGHRS, CDR2 YFSETQ. The junction had 7 bases not matched to a gene; V was cut back by 3 bases and J by 9 bases. The CDR3 coding sequence is TGCGCCAGCAGCTCCGGGACAGGGGGCTGCGGTGAGCAGTTCTTC. Translation gives CASSSGTGGCGEQFF.

Only a few counts were recorded for this clonotype. Just one base apart from a much larger clone, this may be a read error. V usage is TRBV6-5 and J usage is TRBJ2-5, with 8 bases that match TRBD2. Germline CDR1 is MNHEY and CDR2 is SVGAGI. This CDR3 has 15 residues. Trimming at V came to 7 bases and at J to 5 bases, leaving 12 bases not matched to a gene. The CDR3 protein is CASMGGSGVSETQYF. The CDR3 DNA follows: TGTGCCAGCATGGGGGGTAGCGGGGTTTCGGAGACCCAGTACTTC.

This clonotype was observed at least ten times. V is TRBV15 and J is TRBJ1-2, with D perhaps matching TRBD1 (5 bases). The germline gives CDR1 LNHNV, CDR2 YYDKDF (reference sequence). V was shortened by 0 bases and J by 3 bases, with 8 bases between the two germline ends. The length of the CDR3 is 14 residues. Written as DNA, the CDR3 is TGTGCCACCAGCAGAGACAGGGATGACTATGGCTACACCTTC. Protein sequence: CATSRDRDDYGYTF. Together with reference TRBV15 and TRBJ1-2, the CDR3 gives the full variable domain: DAMVIQNPRYQVTQFGKPVTLSCSQTLNHNVMYWYQQKSSQAPKLLFHYYDKDFNNEADTPDNFQSRRPNTSFCFLDIRSPGLGDTAMYLCATSRDRDDYGYTFGSGTRLTVV.